This TCR beta chain was sequenced during a study of early T cells in non-severe SARS-CoV-2 infection. The overall study: Bulk RNA from unsorted whole blood was sequenced; chains were unpaired.

Study outcomes and limitations: Missing private and CD4 specificities, VDJdb matching favored anti-spike CD8 responses.

This clonotype was counted only a few times. The antigen is not known. Unique molecular identifiers were attached to individual cDNA molecules. MiXCR, run by TCRdb on the 5' RACE reads, gives a single entry per CDR3 protein. The sample yields about 27,000 distinct CDR3 sequences, approximately 5.1% seen once. Trimming cost V 7 bases and J 2 bases, with 13 bases left between them. The CDR3 spans 14 residues. The germline gives CDR1 SEHNR, CDR2 FQNEAQ (reference sequence). Material: whole blood. The origin of this receptor is an adult who was a healthcare worker with PCR-confirmed SARS-CoV-2 infection or an uninfected control (not recorded which). This rearrangement joins TRBV7-9 to TRBJ2-3; possible D gene TRBD2, 7 bases. CDR3 loop: CASNGGGLTDTQYF. The CDR3 nucleotides read TGTGCCAGCAACGGCGGGGGCCTCACAGATACGCAGTATTTT. Variable domain in full (rest from reference TRBV7-9 and TRBJ2-3): DTGVSQNPRHKITKRGQNVTFRCDPISEHNRLYWYRQTLGQGPEFLTYFQNEAQLEKSRLLSDRFSAERPKGSFSTLEIQRTEQGDSAMYLCASNGGGLTDTQYFGPGTRLTVL.